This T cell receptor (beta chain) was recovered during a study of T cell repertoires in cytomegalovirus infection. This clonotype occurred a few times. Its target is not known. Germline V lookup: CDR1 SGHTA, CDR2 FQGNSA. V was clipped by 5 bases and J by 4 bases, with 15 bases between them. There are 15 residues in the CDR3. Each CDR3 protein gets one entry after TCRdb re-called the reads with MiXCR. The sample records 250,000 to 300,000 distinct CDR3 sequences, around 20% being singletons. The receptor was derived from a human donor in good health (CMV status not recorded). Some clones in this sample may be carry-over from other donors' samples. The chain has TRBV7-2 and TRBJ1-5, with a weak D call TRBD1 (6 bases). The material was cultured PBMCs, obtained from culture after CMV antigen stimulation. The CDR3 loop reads CASSQGTGKNQPQHF. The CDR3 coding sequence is TGTGCCAGCAGCCAGGGTACAGGGAAGAATCAGCCCCAGCATTTT.